This T cell receptor (beta chain) comes out of a study of blood T cell repertoires in COVID-19. Losses at the gene ends were 3 bases for V and 0 bases for J; bases not matched to a gene: 6. The CDR3 is made up of 15 amino acids. Germline CDR1 is DFQATT and CDR2 is SNEGSKA (reference sequence). The assay was immunoSEQ multiplex PCR, and TCRdb's table has in-frame clones only and misses some. Of about 300,000 clones listed, about 90% are singletons. The chain employs TRBV20-1 and TRBJ2-7; 9 bases agree with TRBD2. Sequenced: peripheral blood. This receptor was obtained from a man younger than 35 who had recovered from COVID-19. The CDR3, as DNA: TGCAGTGCTAGTAGCCTAGCGGGAACCTCCTACGAGCAGTACTTC. Encoded protein: CSASSLAGTSYEQYF.